The 10 T cell receptor beta chains below were found in one sample sequenced in a study of shared clonotypes between healthy human individuals. Assay used: immunoSEQ multiplex PCR; TCRdb lists only in-frame clones, some missing. The table records 1,400,000 or so clones, approximately 98.5% of them present only once. The sequenced material came from naive CD4+ T cells sorted from blood. Specified subset: CD45RA+ positively selected. These receptors were taken from a man aged 25 to 45 in good health.

The rearrangement joins TRBV5-1 to TRBJ1-4; 8 bases map to TRBD1. The CDR3 consists of 17 residues. Germline CDR1 SGHRS, CDR2 YFSETQ. J was trimmed by 5 bases and V by 0 bases; bases with no gene match: 9. CDR3 coding DNA: TGCGCCAGCAGCTTGGGGCAGGGGGCGTTTGAGAATGAAAAACTGTTTTTT. The encoded protein is CASSLGQGAFENEKLFF.

The chain couples TRBV28 to TRBJ2-7, with 9 bases fitting TRBD1. Unmatched junction bases numbered 8, after V lost 5 bases and J lost 3 bases. This CDR3 contains 15 residues. Germline CDR1 reads MDHEN; CDR2 reads SYDVKM. The CDR3 protein is CASSIPGQGLYEQYF. CDR3 coding DNA: TGTGCCAGCAGTATCCCGGGACAGGGTCTCTACGAGCAGTACTTC.

CDR3 sequence (DNA): TGTGCCAGCAGTTTATCGACAGGGATGCGGGCTTTCTTT. Amino acid sequence: CASSLSTGMRAFF. The chain couples TRBV27 to TRBJ1-1; 7 bases fit TRBD1. The V segment lost 0 bases and the J segment 11 bases; nucleotides outside the gene matches: 6. This CDR3 comprises 13 residues. Germline V CDR1 and CDR2: MNHEY, SMNVEV (reference sequence).

The gene calls are TRBV19 and TRBJ2-1; D may correspond to TRBD1 or TRBD2 (5 bases each). This CDR3 region has 15 residues. Trimming stripped 2 bases from V and 10 bases from J, with 18 bases between. CDR1 is LNHDA, CDR2 SQIVND, per germline (reference sequence). CDR3 loop: CASSIYLAPGREQFF. CDR3 coding DNA: TGTGCCAGTAGTATATACCTAGCACCAGGGCGGGAGCAGTTCTTC.

The V gene is TRBV5-4, the J gene TRBJ2-7, with TRBD1 matching 8 bases. This CDR3 has 13 amino acids. Per germline, CDR1 SGHNT and CDR2 YYREEE (reference sequence). V gave up 4 bases and J gave up 4 bases; unmatched junction bases: 4. The DNA for the CDR3 is TGTGCCAGCAGCGACAGGGGAAGGTACGAGCAGTACTTC. This gives the protein CASSDRGRYEQYF.

The chain joins TRBV10-3 to TRBJ1-5; D is undetermined. The CDR3 consists of 14 residues. Germline assignment: CDR1 ENHRY and CDR2 SYGVKD. The ends were cut back, 6 bases at V and 4 bases at J, with 13 bases in the middle. DNA for the CDR3: TGTGCCATCAGCACAGCCGTGAGGAATCAGCCCCAGCATTTT. Protein sequence: CAISTAVRNQPQHF.

The V call is TRBV9, the J call TRBJ2-1, with D possibly being TRBD2 (6 bases). The CDR3 is 15 residues long. The V end lost 4 bases, the J end lost 4 bases, and 15 bases lay between the germline ends. Germline V gene data show CDR1 as SGDLS and CDR2 as YYNGEE. This CDR3 is CASSPRGGTYNEQFF. Written as DNA, the CDR3 is TGTGCCAGCAGCCCGCGTGGCGGGACGTACAATGAGCAGTTCTTC. The full variable domain, with the rest looked up from reference TRBV9 and TRBJ2-1, is DSGVTQTPKHLITATGQRVTLRCSPRSGDLSVYWYQQSLDQGLQFLIQYYNGEERAKGNILERFSAQQFPDLHSELNLSSLELGDSALYFCASSPRGGTYNEQFFGPGTRLTVL.

This clone appeared a single time. The V and J genes are TRBV7-8 and TRBJ2-7, with a tentative D call TRBD1 (5 bases). The CDR3 runs 12 residues. V lost 3 bases, J lost 6 bases, and 9 bases lay in between. CDR1 is SGHVS, CDR2 FQNEAQ, per germline. CDR3 nucleotide sequence: TGTGCCAGCAGCTTCCAAGGGGCCGAGCAGTACTTC. Its translation: CASSFQGAEQYF.

This chain links TRBV5-1 with TRBJ2-7; 12 nucleotides agree with TRBD1. This CDR3 comprises 15 residues. The J segment lost 6 bases and the V segment lost 2 bases, leaving 6 bases of the junction unmatched. Per the germline V gene, CDR1 is SGHRS and CDR2 is YFSETQ. The CDR3 is CASSLPGQGAGEQYF. The CDR3 DNA is TGCGCCAGCAGCTTACCGGGACAGGGGGCGGGCGAGCAGTACTTC.

The chain has TRBV18 and TRBJ2-7, with TRBD1 matching 7 bases. Germline assignment: CDR1 KGHSH and CDR2 LQKENI. Trimming took 3 bases from V and 3 from J; bases not matched to a gene: 8. The CDR3 length is 15 residues. CDR3 DNA: TGTGCCAGCTCACCGGTGCAGGGGGAGCGCTACGAGCAGTACTTC. This codes for CASSPVQGERYEQYF. Combining the CDR3 with reference TRBV18 and TRBJ2-7 gives the whole variable domain NAGVMQNPRHLVRRRGQEARLRCSPMKGHSHVYWYRQLPEEGLKFMVYLQKENIIDESGMPKERFSAEFPKEGPSILRIQQVVRGDSAAYFCASSPVQGERYEQYFGPGTRLTVT.